This T cell receptor beta chain was observed in a study of blood T cell repertoires in COVID-19. As for the study in general: Sample material is recorded as cDNA or gDNA derived from T cells, B-cell-depleted T cells, or PBMCs.

Authors' analysis steps: Amplification from reference gene primers served as the basis for estimated nucleated cell counts. Profiling relied on immunoSEQ multiplex PCR, and the TCRdb table lists in-frame clones only, not all of them. V and J calls and clone size come straight from that table; D and trimming were deduced from the DNA. The table includes more than 250,000 clones, around 90% detected once. CDR3 size: 15 residues. With 0 bases removed from V and 5 bases from J, the gap between germline ends came to 12 bases. Germline lookup yields CDR1 SGHTA and CDR2 FQGNSA. The rearrangement links TRBV7-2 to TRBJ2-3, with a possible D match to TRBD2 (7 bases). This TCR was sampled from a man aged 50 or older with active or convalescent COVID-19. Sequenced material: peripheral blood. The CDR3 DNA is TGTGCCAGCAGCTTAGCGGGGGGGCTTGTAGATACGCAGTATTTT. Translated: CASSLAGGLVDTQYF.